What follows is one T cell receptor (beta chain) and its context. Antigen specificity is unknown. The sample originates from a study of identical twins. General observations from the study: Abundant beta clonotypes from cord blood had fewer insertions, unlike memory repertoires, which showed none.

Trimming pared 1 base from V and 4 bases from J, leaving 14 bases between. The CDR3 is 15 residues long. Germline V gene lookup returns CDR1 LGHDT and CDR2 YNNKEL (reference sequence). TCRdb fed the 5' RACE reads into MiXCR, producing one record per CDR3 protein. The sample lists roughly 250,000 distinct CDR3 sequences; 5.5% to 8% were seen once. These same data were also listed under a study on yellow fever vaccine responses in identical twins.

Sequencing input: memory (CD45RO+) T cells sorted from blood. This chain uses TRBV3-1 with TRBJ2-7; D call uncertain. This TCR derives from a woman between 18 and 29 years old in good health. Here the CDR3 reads CASSQGWTTHYEQYF. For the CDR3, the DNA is TGTGCCAGCAGCCAAGGTTGGACGACGCATTACGAGCAGTACTTC.